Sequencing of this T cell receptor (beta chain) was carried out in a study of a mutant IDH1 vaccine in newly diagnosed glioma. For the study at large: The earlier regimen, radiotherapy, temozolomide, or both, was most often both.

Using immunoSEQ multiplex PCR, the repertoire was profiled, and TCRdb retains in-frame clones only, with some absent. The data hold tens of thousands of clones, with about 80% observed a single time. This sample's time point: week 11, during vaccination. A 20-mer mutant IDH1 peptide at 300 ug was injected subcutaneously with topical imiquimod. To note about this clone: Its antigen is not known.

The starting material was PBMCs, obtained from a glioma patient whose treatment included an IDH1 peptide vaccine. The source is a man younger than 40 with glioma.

The CDR3 protein is CASSPTETNNEQFF. The CDR3 DNA reads as TGTGCCAGCAGCCCGACCGAAACCAACAATGAGCAGTTCTTC. This rearrangement joins TRBV7-8 to TRBJ2-1; no firm D call. This CDR3 has 14 residues. Trimming cost V 5 bases and J 5 bases, with 13 bases left between them. CDR1 and CDR2 (germline): SGHVS, FQNEAQ.